This section outlines one T cell receptor (beta chain) sequence together with its context. The clone's antigen remains unknown. Base qualities are not recorded, but no much larger clone differs from it by a single base. The data are from a study of OX40 agonist ivuxolimab in advanced cancers. About the study as a whole: The costimulatory receptor OX40 (CD134) was targeted by ivuxolimab, a fully human IgG2 agonistic monoclonal antibody. Intravenous ivuxolimab was administered to patients every 2 weeks at six dose levels: 0.01, 0.1, 0.3, 1.5, 3 and 10 mg/kg. Prior anti-PD-1, anti-PD-L1 or anti-CTLA-4 therapy was permitted, and checkpoint inhibitors had been received by approximately 39% of dose-escalation patients. Of the roughly 51 patients in dose escalation, some 20 had hepatocellular carcinoma, approximately 15 had melanoma, 9 had renal cell carcinoma and 9 had head and neck cancer. The paper covers the monotherapy dose-escalation part of the phase I ivuxolimab trial, which included N ≈ 57 patients. Partial responses occurred in three dose-escalation patients, of whom one had hepatocellular carcinoma and two had cutaneous melanoma. In the dose-escalation cohort, around four fifths of patients were male, and the mean age was approximately 64 years, with a range of roughly 20 to 85. Peripheral TCRbeta sequencing aimed to test whether ivuxolimab altered TCR sequence diversity and caused clonal T-cell expansion. Beyond this particular receptor, the publication reports: At doses of 0.1 to 3.0 mg/kg, clonal expansion of both CD4+ and CD8+ blood T cells was observed from baseline to week 6. Low levels of normalized T-cell clonal expansion were also shown by some nonresponding patients. After ivuxolimab, CD8+ T cells had more expanded clones than CD4+ T cells on average. Antigen specificity was not determined for the clonally expanded peripheral T cells. In the 0.1-3.0 mg/kg groups, partial responders were among the patients with the lowest normalized peripheral clonal expansion, particularly in CD8+ T cells.

The germline V gene (reference sequence) yields MNHEY for CDR1 and SMNVEV for CDR2. The CDR3 numbers 15 residues from cysteine through phenylalanine. Only the CDR3 DNA is retained, 45 bases long and in frame from the first base. V drops 6 bases and J drops 5 bases, leaving 17 bases in between. Genomic DNA was isolated from the sorted cells so that the TCRbeta CDR3 region could be sequenced. TCRbeta CDR3 regions were sequenced using the immunoSEQ Assay. This immuneACCESS table, as held by TCRdb, lists in-frame sequences with V and J called but not all clones. Of the missing ones, under half trace to an unresolved V gene in checked studies; the others have no known cause. The sample records some 64,000 clones, around 85% of which are singletons. The top ten hold 0.7% to 0.9% of the sample. Patients with a history of autoimmune disease or receiving systemic immunosuppression were excluded from the trial. Peripheral blood for TCR sequencing was drawn from every dose cohort at baseline, at cycle 4 day 1 and at cycle 7 day 1. Samples were obtained from an open-label, multicenter, first-in-human phase I dose-escalation trial of ivuxolimab. Adults with locally advanced or metastatic melanoma, renal cell, hepatocellular, or head and neck squamous cell carcinoma were enrolled in the trial. Before TCR sequencing, CD4+ T cells and CD8+ T cells were sorted from peripheral blood as separate populations.

The chain is assembled from TRBV27 and TRBJ2-1; the D gene is perhaps TRBD1 or TRBD2, as each covers 6 bases. Sequences were derived from CD4+ or CD8+ T cells sorted from blood, sampled in a trial of the OX40 agonist ivuxolimab. The origin of this receptor is an adult with an advanced solid tumor such as melanoma, head and neck, liver or kidney cancer. The CDR3 region reads CASRTWGAGNNEQFF. The DNA reads TGTGCCAGCAGGACTTGGGGGGCTGGTAACAATGAGCAGTTCTTC.